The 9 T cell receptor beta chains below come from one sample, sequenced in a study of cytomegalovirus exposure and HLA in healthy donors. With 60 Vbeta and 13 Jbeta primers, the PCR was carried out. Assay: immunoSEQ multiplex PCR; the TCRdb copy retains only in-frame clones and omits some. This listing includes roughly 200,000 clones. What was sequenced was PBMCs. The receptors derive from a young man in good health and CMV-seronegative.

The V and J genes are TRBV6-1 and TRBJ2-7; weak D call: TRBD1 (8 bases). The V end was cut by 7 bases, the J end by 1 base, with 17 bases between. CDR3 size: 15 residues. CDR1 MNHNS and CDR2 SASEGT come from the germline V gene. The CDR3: CASKGQAGESYEQYF. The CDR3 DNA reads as TGTGCCAGCAAGGGACAGGCGGGAGAATCCTACGAGCAGTACTTC.

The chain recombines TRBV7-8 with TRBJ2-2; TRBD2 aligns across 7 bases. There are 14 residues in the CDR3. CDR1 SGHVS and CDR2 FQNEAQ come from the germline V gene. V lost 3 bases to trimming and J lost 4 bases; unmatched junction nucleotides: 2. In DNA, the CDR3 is TGTGCCAGCAGCTTGGGCGGGAGCACCGGGGAGCTGTTTTTT. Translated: CASSLGGSTGELFF. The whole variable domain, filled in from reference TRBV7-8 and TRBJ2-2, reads GAGVSQSPRYKVAKRGQDVALRCDPISGHVSLFWYQQALGQGPEFLTYFQNEAQLDKSGLPSDRFFAERPEGSVSTLKIQRTQQEDSAVYLCASSLGGSTGELFFGEGSRLTVL.

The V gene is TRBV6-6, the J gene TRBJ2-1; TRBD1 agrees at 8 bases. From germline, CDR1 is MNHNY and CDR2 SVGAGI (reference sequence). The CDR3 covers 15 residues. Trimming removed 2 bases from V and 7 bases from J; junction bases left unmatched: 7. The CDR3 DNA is TGTGCCAGCAGTTACACCCGAGACAGGGGAAATGAGCAGTTCTTC. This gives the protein CASSYTRDRGNEQFF.

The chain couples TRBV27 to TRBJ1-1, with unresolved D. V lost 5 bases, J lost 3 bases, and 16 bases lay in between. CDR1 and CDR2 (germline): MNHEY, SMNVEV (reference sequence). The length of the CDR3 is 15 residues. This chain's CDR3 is CASSRDQTLDTEAFF. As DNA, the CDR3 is TGTGCCAGCAGTCGCGACCAGACTCTTGACACTGAAGCTTTCTTT.

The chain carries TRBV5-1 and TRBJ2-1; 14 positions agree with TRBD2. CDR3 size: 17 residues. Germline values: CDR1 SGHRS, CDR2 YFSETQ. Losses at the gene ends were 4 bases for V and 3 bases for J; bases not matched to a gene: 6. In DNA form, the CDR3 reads TGCGCCAGCAGCCCCGGGACTAGCGGGAGTCTCTACAATGAGCAGTTCTTC. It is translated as CASSPGTSGSLYNEQFF.

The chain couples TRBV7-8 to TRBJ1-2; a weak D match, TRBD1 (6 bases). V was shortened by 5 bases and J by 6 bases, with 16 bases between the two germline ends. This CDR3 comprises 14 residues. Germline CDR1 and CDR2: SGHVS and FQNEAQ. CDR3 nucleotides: TGTGCCAGCAGCCCGCTTTTAGGGGGACATGGCTACACCTTC. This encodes CASSPLLGGHGYTF.

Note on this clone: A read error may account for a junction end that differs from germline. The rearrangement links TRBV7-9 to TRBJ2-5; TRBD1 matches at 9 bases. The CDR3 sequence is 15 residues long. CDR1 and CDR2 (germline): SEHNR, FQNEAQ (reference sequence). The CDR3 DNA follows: TGTGACAGCAGGGAAACTACAGGGGGCGGGAAGACCCAGTACTTC. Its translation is CDSRETTGGGKTQYF.

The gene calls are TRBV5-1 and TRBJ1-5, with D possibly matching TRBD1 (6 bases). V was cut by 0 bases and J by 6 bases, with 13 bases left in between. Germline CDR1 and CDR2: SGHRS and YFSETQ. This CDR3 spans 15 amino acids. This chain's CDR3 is CASSLDVGRGQPQHF. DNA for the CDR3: TGCGCCAGCAGCTTGGATGTCGGCAGGGGTCAGCCCCAGCATTTT.

DNA for the CDR3: TGTGCCAGCAGCTTAGCGCCTGGGGGGAACTCATATGGCTACACCTTC. This encodes CASSLAPGGNSYGYTF. The genes are TRBV7-2 and TRBJ1-2; TRBD1 might be the D (5 bases). The CDR3 is made up of 16 amino acids. Germline values: CDR1 SGHTA, CDR2 FQGNSA. Trimming took 0 bases from V and 5 from J, leaving 16 bases between them.